The 21 T cell receptor beta chains listed next were all sequenced from one sample in a study of PD-1 blockade in classical Hodgkin lymphoma. All trial patients relapsed after autologous stem cell transplantation. Some clones are missing from TCRdb's copy, which holds only in-frame ones; the method was immunoSEQ multiplex PCR. Altogether approximately 41,000 clones are present, about three quarters being singletons, with the ten largest covering over 10%. The specimen was peripheral blood mononuclear cells (PBMCs), collected at baseline. All receptors derive from a human donor with classical Hodgkin lymphoma.

This sequence joins TRBV4-3 and TRBJ2-5, with TRBD2 matching 8 bases. The germline gives CDR1 LGHNA, CDR2 YSLEER. V shed 1 base and J 4 bases; nucleotides not matched to a gene: 5. The CDR3 sequence is 15 residues long. The CDR3 nucleotides are TGCGCCAGCAGCCAAGGATCGGGGGGGGGAGAGACCCAGTACTTC. Protein sequence: CASSQGSGGGETQYF.

Here the CDR3 reads CASSLSAGAGGYTF. CDR3 DNA: TGTGCCAGCAGCTTGTCCGCAGGGGCTGGCGGCTACACCTTC. V is TRBV5-6 and J is TRBJ1-2; a possible D gene is TRBD1 (6 bases). The V end lost 1 base, the J end lost 8 bases, and 15 bases lay between the germline ends. CDR1 and CDR2 from the germline V gene are SGHDT and YYEEEE. The CDR3 is 14 residues long.

This clone was counted a few times. The gene calls are TRBV2 and TRBJ1-1; D possibly corresponds to TRBD1 (6 bases). The CDR3 covers 13 residues. Germline CDR1 is SNHLY and CDR2 is FYNNEI. Trimming shortened V by 6 bases and J by 2 bases, and 10 bases separated the two germline ends. The CDR3 sequence is CASSWTDNTEAFF. The CDR3 region has the DNA TGTGCCAGCAGCTGGACAGACAACACTGAAGCTTTCTTT.

The chain carries TRBV5-4 and TRBJ2-7; 9 positions agree with TRBD1. The germline gives CDR1 SGHNT, CDR2 YYREEE (reference sequence). The CDR3 loop spans 15 amino acids. V shed 2 bases, J shed 2 bases, and the junction held 5 bases outside the gene matches. Here the CDR3 DNA reads TGTGCCAGCAGCTTCGGACAGGGGCTCACCTACGAGCAGTACTTC. Translated, it gives CASSFGQGLTYEQYF.

V and J are TRBV7-9 and TRBJ2-1; D is possibly TRBD2 (6 bases). Looked up from germline, CDR1 is SEHNR and CDR2 is FQNEAQ (reference sequence). The CDR3 extends over 18 amino acids. Trimming pared 4 bases from V and 0 bases from J, leaving 19 bases between. The CDR3 DNA is TGTGCCAGCAGCTCCCTCATGGGTAGCGGAAGCTCCTACAATGAGCAGTTCTTC. Translating gives CASSSLMGSGSSYNEQFF.

The genes are TRBV19 and TRBJ2-3; 12 bases agree with TRBD1. Unmatched junction bases numbered 4, after V lost 4 bases and J lost 5 bases. CDR1 and CDR2 from the germline V gene are LNHDA and SQIVND (reference sequence). CDR3 size: 15 residues. The chain's CDR3 is CASSKGQGARDTQYF. The CDR3 coding sequence is TGTGCCAGTAGTAAGGGACAGGGGGCAAGAGATACGCAGTATTTT.

The rearrangement uses TRBV6-1 and TRBJ2-2; D ambiguous. V gave up 7 bases and J gave up 5 bases, with 5 bases separating them. CDR3 length: 11 amino acids. CDR1 is MNHNS, CDR2 SASEGT, per germline. The CDR3 here is CASMGTGELFF. Here the CDR3 DNA reads TGTGCCAGCATGGGTACCGGGGAGCTGTTTTTT.

The gene calls are TRBV5-1 and TRBJ1-2; 12 bases map to TRBD1. The V gene's germline CDR1 is SGHRS and CDR2 YFSETQ. This CDR3 comprises 16 residues. V lost 3 bases to trimming and J lost 7 bases; unmatched junction nucleotides: 10. In DNA form, the CDR3 reads TGCGCCAGCAGCTGGGAACCGGGACAGGGGGCCTCTGGCTACACCTTC. This gives the protein CASSWEPGQGASGYTF.

The chain uses TRBV5-4 and TRBJ2-7, with 8 nucleotides matching TRBD1. The length of the CDR3 is 16 residues. Looked up from germline, CDR1 is SGHNT and CDR2 is YYREEE (reference sequence). J was trimmed by 3 bases and V by 4 bases; bases with no gene match: 12. CDR3: CASSPVVGTGGYEQYF. The CDR3 nucleotides are TGTGCCAGCAGCCCGGTCGTTGGGACAGGAGGCTACGAGCAGTACTTC.

The V and J genes are TRBV27 and TRBJ2-3; the match to TRBD2 covers 10 bases. The CDR3 covers 16 residues. V trimming: 3 bases; J trimming: 6 bases; junction bases outside the gene matches: 9. The germline V gene has CDR1 MNHEY and CDR2 SMNVEV (reference sequence). The CDR3 bases are TGTGCCAGCAGTTTTGTACTAGCGGGGCGGGGGGATACGCAGTATTTT. It translates to CASSFVLAGRGDTQYF.

The chain is built from TRBV5-1 and TRBJ2-1, with 7 bases lining up with TRBD2. The CDR3 has 13 amino acids. V lost 7 bases to trimming and J lost 4 bases; unmatched junction nucleotides: 5. Germline assignment: CDR1 SGHRS and CDR2 YFSETQ. CDR3 bases: TGCGCCAGCGGCGGGCGGGGGTACAATGAGCAGTTCTTC. Amino acid sequence: CASGGRGYNEQFF.

The chain employs TRBV13 and TRBJ2-7; 8 nucleotides match TRBD1. The germline CDR1 and CDR2 sequences are PRHDT and FYEKMQ (reference sequence). The CDR3 spans 15 residues. V was pared by 4 bases and J by 5 bases, with 10 bases of the junction left unmatched. The CDR3 nucleotides are TGTGCCAGCAGCTCCCGGTACAGGGGGTTCGACGAGCAGTACTTC. Protein: CASSSRYRGFDEQYF.

The chain uses TRBV27 and TRBJ2-1; D ambiguous. Germline-derived CDR1 and CDR2 are MNHEY and SMNVEV (reference sequence). The CDR3 runs to 17 residues. Trimming pared 6 bases from V and 0 bases from J, leaving 18 bases between. Here the CDR3 DNA reads TGTGCCAGCAGCCCCTACAGCGACTCCCTCTCCTACAATGAGCAGTTCTTC. As protein: CASSPYSDSLSYNEQFF.

The chain is built from TRBV2 and TRBJ2-7, with D possibly TRBD1 on 5 matching bases. Trimming shortened V by 6 bases and J by 1 base, and 22 bases separated the two germline ends. The CDR3 covers 17 residues. Germline-derived CDR1 and CDR2 are SNHLY and FYNNEI. The chain's CDR3 is CASSEPPTGPLSYEQYF. The CDR3 DNA reads as TGTGCCAGCAGCGAACCTCCCACAGGTCCATTATCCTACGAGCAGTACTTC. Combining the CDR3 with reference TRBV2 and TRBJ2-7 gives the whole variable domain EPEVTQTPSHQVTQMGQEVILRCVPISNHLYFYWYRQILGQKVEFLVSFYNNEISEKSEIFDDQFSVERPDGSNFTLKIRSTKLEDSAMYFCASSEPPTGPLSYEQYFGPGTRLTVT.

This clone was picked up one time. The V gene is TRBV2, the J gene TRBJ2-3; TRBD2 aligns across 16 bases. Germline V CDR1 and CDR2: SNHLY, FYNNEI. This CDR3 has 19 amino acids. Unmatched junction bases numbered 6, after V lost 3 bases and J lost 0 bases. As DNA, the CDR3 is TGTGCCAGCAGTGACGAGGGACTAGCGGGGGGGATCAGCACAGATACGCAGTATTTT. This codes for CASSDEGLAGGISTDTQYF.

The chain is built from TRBV20-1 and TRBJ2-7; weak D call: TRBD2 (5 bases). V was clipped by 3 bases and J by 9 bases, with 9 bases between them. Germline lookup yields CDR1 DFQATT and CDR2 SNEGSKA (reference sequence). The CDR3 has 10 amino acids. The CDR3 protein is CSASAGSQYF. The CDR3 DNA reads as TGCAGTGCTAGTGCGGGTTCGCAGTACTTC.

The rearrangement joins TRBV5-5 to TRBJ2-1; 8 bases are shared with TRBD1. V was pared by 2 bases and J by 9 bases, with 7 bases of the junction left unmatched. Germline-derived CDR1 and CDR2 are SGHKS and YYEKEE (reference sequence). The CDR3 covers 14 residues. CDR3 amino acids: CASSFIRGRPEQFF. CDR3 bases: TGTGCCAGCAGCTTCATCAGGGGGCGCCCTGAGCAGTTCTTC.

V and J are TRBV6-5 and TRBJ2-3; D is possibly TRBD2 (7 bases). Looked up from germline, CDR1 is MNHEY and CDR2 is SVGAGI. The CDR3 has 16 amino acids. V lost 0 bases and J 7 bases, leaving 17 bases between the germline ends. The CDR3 DNA reads TGTGCCAGCAGTTACTCAGAGGGGGGGTTAGGAAATACGCAGTATTTT. Protein sequence: CASSYSEGGLGNTQYF.

Written as DNA, the CDR3 is TGTGCCATCAGCACCGGACTCGCAGGGAGAGAGACCCAGTACTTC. This encodes CAISTGLAGRETQYF. The rearrangement links TRBV10-3 to TRBJ2-5; possibly TRBD1 or TRBD2 for D (5 bases each). The CDR3 sequence is 15 residues long. Trimming pared 6 bases from V and 4 bases from J, leaving 18 bases between. CDR1 and CDR2 (germline): ENHRY, SYGVKD.

This sequence joins TRBV9 and TRBJ2-7, with 8 bases identical to TRBD1. V shed 2 bases and J 0 bases; nucleotides not matched to a gene: 1. Germline V lookup: CDR1 SGDLS, CDR2 YYNGEE. The CDR3 totals 14 residues. For the CDR3, the DNA is TGTGCCAGCAGCGTCGACAGGGGCTCCTACGAGCAGTACTTC. Amino acids: CASSVDRGSYEQYF.

The CDR3 DNA reads TGTGCCAGCAGTCATGCGCGGGGGCGCAACACCGGGGAGCTGTTTTTT. Residues: CASSHARGRNTGELFF. This chain joins TRBV11-2 and TRBJ2-2; D perhaps matches TRBD2 (7 bases). Trimming removed 6 bases at V and 2 bases at J, with 16 bases between. Germline CDR1 reads SGHAT; CDR2 reads FQNNGV. This CDR3 region has 16 residues.